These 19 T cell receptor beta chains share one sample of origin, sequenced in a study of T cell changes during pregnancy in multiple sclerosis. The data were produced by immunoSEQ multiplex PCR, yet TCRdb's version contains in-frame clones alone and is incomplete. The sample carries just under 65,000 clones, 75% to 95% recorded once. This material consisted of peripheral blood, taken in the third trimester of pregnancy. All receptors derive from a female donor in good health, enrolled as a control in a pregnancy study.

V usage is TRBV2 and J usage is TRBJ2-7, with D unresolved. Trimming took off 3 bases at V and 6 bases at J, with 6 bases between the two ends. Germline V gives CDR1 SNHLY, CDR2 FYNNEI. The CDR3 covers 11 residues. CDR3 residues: CASSDGGEQYF. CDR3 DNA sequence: TGTGCCAGCAGTGATGGCGGCGAGCAGTACTTC.

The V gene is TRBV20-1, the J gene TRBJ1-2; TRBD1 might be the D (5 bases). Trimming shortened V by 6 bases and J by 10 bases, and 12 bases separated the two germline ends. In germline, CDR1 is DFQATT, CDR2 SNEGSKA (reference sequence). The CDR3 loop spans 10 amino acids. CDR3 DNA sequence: TGCAGTGCCGCTGCGGGACTCTACACCTTC. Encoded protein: CSAAAGLYTF.

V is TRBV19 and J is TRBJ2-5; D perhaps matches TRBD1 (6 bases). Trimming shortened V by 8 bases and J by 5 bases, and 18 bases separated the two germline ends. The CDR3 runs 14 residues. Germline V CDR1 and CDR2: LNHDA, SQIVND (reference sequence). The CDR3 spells CASSGAGSLETQYF. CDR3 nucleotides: TGTGCCAGTTCAGGGGCAGGGTCCCTCGAGACCCAGTACTTC.

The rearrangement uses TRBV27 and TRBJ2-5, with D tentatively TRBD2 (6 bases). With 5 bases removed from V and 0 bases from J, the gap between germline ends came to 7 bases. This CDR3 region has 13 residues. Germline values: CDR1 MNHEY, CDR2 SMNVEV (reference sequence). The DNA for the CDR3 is TGTGCCAGCAGTCGACTAGACCAAGAGACCCAGTACTTC. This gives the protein CASSRLDQETQYF.

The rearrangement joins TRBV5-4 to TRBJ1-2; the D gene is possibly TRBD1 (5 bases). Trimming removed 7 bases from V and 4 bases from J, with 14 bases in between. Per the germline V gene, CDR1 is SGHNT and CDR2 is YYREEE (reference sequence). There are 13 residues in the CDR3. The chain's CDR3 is CASGALEGYGYTF. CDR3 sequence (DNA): TGTGCCAGCGGGGCTTTGGAAGGCTATGGCTACACCTTC.

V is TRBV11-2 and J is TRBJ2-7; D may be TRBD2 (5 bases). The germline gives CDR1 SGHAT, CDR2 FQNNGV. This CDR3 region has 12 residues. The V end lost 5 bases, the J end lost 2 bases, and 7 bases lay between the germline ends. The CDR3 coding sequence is TGTGCCAGCAGCGGACTGGCCTACGAGCAGTACTTC. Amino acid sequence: CASSGLAYEQYF.

The CDR3 protein is CASSPPGQGRTYEQYF. CDR3 coding DNA: TGTGCCAGCAGCCCACCGGGACAGGGGAGAACCTACGAGCAGTACTTC. The rearrangement links TRBV7-9 to TRBJ2-7; 10 nucleotides align to TRBD1. CDR3 length equals 16 residues. Germline V lookup: CDR1 SEHNR, CDR2 FQNEAQ (reference sequence). The trim removed 5 bases at V and 2 bases at J, leaving 9 bases unmatched.

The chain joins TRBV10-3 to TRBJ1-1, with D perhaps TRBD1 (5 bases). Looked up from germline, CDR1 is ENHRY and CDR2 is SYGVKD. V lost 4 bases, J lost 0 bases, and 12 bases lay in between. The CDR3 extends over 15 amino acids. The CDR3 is CAISGGVGMNTEAFF. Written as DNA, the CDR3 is TGTGCCATCAGTGGGGGGGTCGGCATGAACACTGAAGCTTTCTTT.

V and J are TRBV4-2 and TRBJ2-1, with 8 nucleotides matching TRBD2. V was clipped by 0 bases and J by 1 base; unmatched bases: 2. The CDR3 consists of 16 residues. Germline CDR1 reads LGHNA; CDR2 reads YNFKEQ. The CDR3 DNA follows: TGTGCCAGCAGCCAAGAGCCGGGAGGGTCCTACAATGAGCAGTTCTTC. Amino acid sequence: CASSQEPGGSYNEQFF.

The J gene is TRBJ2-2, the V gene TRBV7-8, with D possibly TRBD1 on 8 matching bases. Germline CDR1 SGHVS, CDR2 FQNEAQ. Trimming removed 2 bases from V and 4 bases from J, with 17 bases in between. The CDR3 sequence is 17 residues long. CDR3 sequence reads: CASSLPLTGEGTGELFF. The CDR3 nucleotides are TGTGCCAGCAGCTTACCCCTGACAGGGGAGGGCACCGGGGAGCTGTTTTTT. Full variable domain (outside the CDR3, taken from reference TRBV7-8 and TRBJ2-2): GAGVSQSPRYKVAKRGQDVALRCDPISGHVSLFWYQQALGQGPEFLTYFQNEAQLDKSGLPSDRFFAERPEGSVSTLKIQRTQQEDSAVYLCASSLPLTGEGTGELFFGEGSRLTVL.

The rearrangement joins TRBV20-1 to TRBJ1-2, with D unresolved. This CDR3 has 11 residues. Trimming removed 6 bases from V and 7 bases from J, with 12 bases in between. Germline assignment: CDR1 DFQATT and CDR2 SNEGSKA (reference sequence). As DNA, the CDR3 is TGCAGTGCCCCTTGGTCGGGTGGCTACACCTTC. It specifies CSAPWSGGYTF.

The CDR3 here is CASSLGAGLTGNTIYF. CDR3 DNA sequence: TGTGCCAGCAGCTTAGGAGCAGGCTTGACTGGAAACACCATATATTTT. The chain employs TRBV7-2 and TRBJ1-3; no definite D call. Germline V CDR1 and CDR2: SGHTA, FQGNSA. This CDR3 is built from 16 residues. V was clipped by 1 base and J by 2 bases, with 12 bases between them.

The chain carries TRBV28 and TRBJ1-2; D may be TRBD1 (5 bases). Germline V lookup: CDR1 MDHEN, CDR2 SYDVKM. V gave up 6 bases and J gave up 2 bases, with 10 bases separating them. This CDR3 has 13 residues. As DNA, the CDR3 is TGTGCCAGCAGCCAGACAGCGAACTATGGCTACACCTTC. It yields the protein CASSQTANYGYTF.

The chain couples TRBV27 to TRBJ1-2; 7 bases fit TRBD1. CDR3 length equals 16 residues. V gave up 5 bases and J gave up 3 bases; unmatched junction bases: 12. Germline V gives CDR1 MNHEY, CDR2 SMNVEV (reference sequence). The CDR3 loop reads CASSHDRQGLYYGYTF. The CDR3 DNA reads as TGTGCCAGCAGTCACGACCGACAGGGACTTTACTATGGCTACACCTTC.

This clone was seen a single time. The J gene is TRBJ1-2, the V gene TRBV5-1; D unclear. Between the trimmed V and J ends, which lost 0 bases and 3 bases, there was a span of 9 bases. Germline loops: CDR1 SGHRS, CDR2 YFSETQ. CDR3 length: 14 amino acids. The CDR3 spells CASSLEGRDYGYTF. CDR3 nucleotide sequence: TGCGCCAGCAGCTTGGAAGGTCGGGACTATGGCTACACCTTC.

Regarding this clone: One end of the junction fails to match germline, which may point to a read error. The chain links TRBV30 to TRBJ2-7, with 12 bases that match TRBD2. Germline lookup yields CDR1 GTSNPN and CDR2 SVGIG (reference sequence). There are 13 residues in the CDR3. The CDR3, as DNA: TGTGCCTGGAGTGTAGCTAGCGGGGGGGAATTGAACTTC. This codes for CAWSVASGGELNF.

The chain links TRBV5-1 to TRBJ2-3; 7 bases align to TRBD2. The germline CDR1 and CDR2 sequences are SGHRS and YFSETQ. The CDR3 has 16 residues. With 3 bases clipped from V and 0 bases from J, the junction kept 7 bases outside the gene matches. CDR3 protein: CASSWTGTTSTDTQYF. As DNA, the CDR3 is TGCGCCAGCAGCTGGACCGGGACTACTAGCACAGATACGCAGTATTTT.

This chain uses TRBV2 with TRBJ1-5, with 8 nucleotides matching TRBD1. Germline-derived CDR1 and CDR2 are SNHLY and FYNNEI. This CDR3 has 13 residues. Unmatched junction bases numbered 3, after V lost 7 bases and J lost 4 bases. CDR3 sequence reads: CASMDRVNQPQHF. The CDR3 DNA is TGTGCCAGCATGGACAGGGTGAATCAGCCCCAGCATTTT. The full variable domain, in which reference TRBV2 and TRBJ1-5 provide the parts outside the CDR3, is EPEVTQTPSHQVTQMGQEVILRCVPISNHLYFYWYRQILGQKVEFLVSFYNNEISEKSEIFDDQFSVERPDGSNFTLKIRSTKLEDSAMYFCASMDRVNQPQHFGDGTRLSIL.

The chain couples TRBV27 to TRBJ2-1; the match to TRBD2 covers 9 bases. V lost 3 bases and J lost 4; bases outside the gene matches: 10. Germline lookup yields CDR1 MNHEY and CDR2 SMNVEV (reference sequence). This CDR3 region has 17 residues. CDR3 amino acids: CASSFQQDLAGYNEQFF. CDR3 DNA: TGTGCCAGCAGTTTCCAACAAGACCTAGCGGGGTACAATGAGCAGTTCTTC.